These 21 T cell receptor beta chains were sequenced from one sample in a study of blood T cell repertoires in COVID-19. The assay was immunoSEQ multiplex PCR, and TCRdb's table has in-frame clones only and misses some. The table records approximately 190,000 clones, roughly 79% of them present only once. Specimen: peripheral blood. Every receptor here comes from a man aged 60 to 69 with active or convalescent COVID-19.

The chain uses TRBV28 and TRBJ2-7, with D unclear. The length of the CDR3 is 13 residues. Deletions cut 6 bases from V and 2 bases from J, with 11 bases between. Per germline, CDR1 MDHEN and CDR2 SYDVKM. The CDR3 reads CASRRTLTYEQYF. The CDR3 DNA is TGTGCCAGCAGGCGTACACTAACCTACGAGCAGTACTTC.

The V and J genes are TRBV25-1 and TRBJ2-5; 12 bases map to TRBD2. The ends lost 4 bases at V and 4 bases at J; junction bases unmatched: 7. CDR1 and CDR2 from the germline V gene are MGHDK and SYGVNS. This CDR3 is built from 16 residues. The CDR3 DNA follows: TGTGCCAGCAGTGTTATTCCGGGACTAGCGGGAGAGACCCAGTACTTC. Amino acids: CASSVIPGLAGETQYF.

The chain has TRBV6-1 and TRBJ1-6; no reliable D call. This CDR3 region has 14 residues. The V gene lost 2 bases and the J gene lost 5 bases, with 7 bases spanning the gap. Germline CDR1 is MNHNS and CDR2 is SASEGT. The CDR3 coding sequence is TGTGCCAGCAGTGAACAACAGCATAATTCACCCCTCCACTTT. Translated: CASSEQQHNSPLHF.

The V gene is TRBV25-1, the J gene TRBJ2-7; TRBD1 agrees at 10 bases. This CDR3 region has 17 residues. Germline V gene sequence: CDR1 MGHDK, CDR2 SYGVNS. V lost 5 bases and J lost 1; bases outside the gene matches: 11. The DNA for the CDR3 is TGTGCCAGCAGTAGGGACAGGGGCCGCCCGGGGTCCTACGAGCAGTACTTC. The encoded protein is CASSRDRGRPGSYEQYF.

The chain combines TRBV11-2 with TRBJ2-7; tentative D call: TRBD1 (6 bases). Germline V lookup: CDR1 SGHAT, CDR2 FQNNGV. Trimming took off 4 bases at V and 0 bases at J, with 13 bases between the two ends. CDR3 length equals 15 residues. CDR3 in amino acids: CASSYNRVSSYEQYF. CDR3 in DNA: TGTGCCAGCAGCTACAACAGGGTTAGCTCCTACGAGCAGTACTTC.

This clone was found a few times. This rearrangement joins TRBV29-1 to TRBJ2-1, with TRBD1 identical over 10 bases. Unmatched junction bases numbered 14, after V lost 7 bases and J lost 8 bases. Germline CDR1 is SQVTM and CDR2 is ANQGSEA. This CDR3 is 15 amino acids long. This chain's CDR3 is CSAASGQGIGYEQFF. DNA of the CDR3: TGCAGCGCTGCCTCGGGACAGGGGATAGGCTATGAGCAGTTCTTC.

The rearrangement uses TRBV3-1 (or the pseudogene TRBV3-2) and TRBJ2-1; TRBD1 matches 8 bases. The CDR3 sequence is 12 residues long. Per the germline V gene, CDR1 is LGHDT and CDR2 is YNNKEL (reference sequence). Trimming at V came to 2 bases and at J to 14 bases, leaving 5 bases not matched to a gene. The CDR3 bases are TGTGCCAGCAGCCAATCCTCGGGACAGGAGTTCTTC. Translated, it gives CASSQSSGQEFF.

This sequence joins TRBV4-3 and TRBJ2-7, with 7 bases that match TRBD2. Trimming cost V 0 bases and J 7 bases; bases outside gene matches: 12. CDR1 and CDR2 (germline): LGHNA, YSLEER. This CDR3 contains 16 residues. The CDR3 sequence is CASSQDVRQARGEQYF. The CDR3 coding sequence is TGCGCCAGCAGCCAAGATGTGAGGCAGGCGCGGGGGGAGCAGTACTTC.

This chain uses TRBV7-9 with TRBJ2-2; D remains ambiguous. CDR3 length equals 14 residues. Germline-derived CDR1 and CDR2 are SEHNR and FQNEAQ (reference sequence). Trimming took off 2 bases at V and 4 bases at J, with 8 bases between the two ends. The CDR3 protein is CASSLQASTGELFF. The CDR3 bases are TGTGCCAGCAGCTTACAAGCTAGCACCGGGGAGCTGTTTTTT. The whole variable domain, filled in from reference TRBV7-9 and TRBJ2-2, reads DTGVSQNPRHKITKRGQNVTFRCDPISEHNRLYWYRQTLGQGPEFLTYFQNEAQLEKSRLLSDRFSAERPKGSFSTLEIQRTEQGDSAMYLCASSLQASTGELFFGEGSRLTVL.

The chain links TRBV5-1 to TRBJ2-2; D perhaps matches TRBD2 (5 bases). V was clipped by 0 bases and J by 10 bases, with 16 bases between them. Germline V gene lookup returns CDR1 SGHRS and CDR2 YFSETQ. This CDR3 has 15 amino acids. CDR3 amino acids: CASSLAEGGLSELFF. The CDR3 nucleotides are TGCGCCAGCAGCTTGGCAGAGGGTGGCCTCTCGGAGCTGTTTTTT.

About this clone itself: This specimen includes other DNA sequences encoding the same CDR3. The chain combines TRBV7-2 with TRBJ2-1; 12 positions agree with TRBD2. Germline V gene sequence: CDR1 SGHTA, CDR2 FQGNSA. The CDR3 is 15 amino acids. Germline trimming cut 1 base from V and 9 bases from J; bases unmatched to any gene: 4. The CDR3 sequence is CASSLGLAGGGEQFF. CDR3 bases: TGTGCCAGCAGCTTAGGCCTAGCGGGAGGGGGTGAGCAGTTCTTC.

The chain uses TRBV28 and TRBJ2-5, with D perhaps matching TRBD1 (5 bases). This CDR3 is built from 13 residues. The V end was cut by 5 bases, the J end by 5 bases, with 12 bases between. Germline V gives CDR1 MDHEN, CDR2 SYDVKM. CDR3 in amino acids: CASSGSGRETQYF. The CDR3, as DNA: TGTGCCAGCAGTGGGTCAGGGCGGGAGACCCAGTACTTC.

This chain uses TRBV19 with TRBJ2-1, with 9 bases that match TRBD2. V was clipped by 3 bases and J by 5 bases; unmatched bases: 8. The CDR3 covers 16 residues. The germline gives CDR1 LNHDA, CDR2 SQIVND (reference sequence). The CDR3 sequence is CASSIRGREGHNEQFF. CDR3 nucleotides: TGTGCCAGTAGTATCCGCGGGCGGGAGGGACACAATGAGCAGTTCTTC.

In DNA form, the CDR3 reads TGTGCCAGCAGCCAAGCCCCTTTGAACACTGAAGCTTTCTTT. It yields the protein CASSQAPLNTEAFF. The rearrangement joins TRBV4-2 to TRBJ1-1; D remains unclear. Germline lookup yields CDR1 LGHNA and CDR2 YNFKEQ. This CDR3 contains 14 residues. Trimming left V 1 base short and J 0 bases short, with 6 bases between.

CDR3 nucleotide sequence: TGTGCCAGCAGGGGGACTTTGGGGAGAAGCTCCTACGAGCAGTACTTC. Its translation is CASRGTLGRSSYEQYF. The V gene is TRBV27, the J gene TRBJ2-7, with a possible D match to TRBD2 (6 bases). Per germline, CDR1 MNHEY and CDR2 SMNVEV (reference sequence). V was cut by 6 bases and J by 0 bases, with 18 bases left in between. The CDR3 covers 16 residues.

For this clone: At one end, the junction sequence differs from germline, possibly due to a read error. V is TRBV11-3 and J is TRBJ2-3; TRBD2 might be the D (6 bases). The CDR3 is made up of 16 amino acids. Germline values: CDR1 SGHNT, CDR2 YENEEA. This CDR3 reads CASSLDSGTSIDTQYF. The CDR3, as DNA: TGTGCCAGCAGCTTGGATAGCGGAACTAGCATAGATACGCAGTATTTT. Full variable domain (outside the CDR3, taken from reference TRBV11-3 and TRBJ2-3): EAGVVQSPRYKIIEKKQPVAFWCNPISGHNTLYWYLQNLGQGPELLIRYENEEAVDDSQLPKDRFSAERLKGVDSTLKIQPAELGDSAVYLCASSLDSGTSIDTQYFGPGTRLTVL.

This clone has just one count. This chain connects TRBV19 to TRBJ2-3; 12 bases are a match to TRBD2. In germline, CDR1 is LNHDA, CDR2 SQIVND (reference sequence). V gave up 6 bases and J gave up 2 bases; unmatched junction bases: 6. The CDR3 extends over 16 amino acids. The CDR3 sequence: CASSMTSGSHTDTQYF. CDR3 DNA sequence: TGTGCCAGTAGCATGACTAGCGGGAGCCACACAGATACGCAGTATTTT.

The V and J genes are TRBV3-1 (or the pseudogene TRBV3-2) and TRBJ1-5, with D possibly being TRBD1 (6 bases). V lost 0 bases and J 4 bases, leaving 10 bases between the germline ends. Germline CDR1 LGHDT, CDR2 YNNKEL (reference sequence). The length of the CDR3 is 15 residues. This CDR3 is CASSQDTTGNQPQHF. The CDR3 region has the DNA TGTGCCAGCAGCCAAGATACAACAGGGAATCAGCCCCAGCATTTT.

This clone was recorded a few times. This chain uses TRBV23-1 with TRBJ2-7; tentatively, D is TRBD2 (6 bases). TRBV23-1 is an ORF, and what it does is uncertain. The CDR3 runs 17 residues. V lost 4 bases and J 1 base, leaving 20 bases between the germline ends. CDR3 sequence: CASSPQQTGLPSYEQYF. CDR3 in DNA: TGCGCCAGCAGTCCGCAGCAGACGGGACTTCCTTCCTACGAGCAGTACTTC.

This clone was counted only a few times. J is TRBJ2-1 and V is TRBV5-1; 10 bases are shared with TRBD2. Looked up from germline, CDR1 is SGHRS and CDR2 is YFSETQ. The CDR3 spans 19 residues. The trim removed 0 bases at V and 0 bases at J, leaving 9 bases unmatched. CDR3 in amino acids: CASSLAPSGSPSSYNEQFF. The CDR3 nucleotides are TGCGCCAGCAGCTTGGCCCCTAGCGGGAGCCCGAGCTCCTACAATGAGCAGTTCTTC. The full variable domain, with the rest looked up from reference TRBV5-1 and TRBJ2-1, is KAGVTQTPRYLIKTRGQQVTLSCSPISGHRSVSWYQQTPGQGLQFLFEYFSETQRNKGNFPGRFSGRQFSNSRSEMNVSTLELGDSALYLCASSLAPSGSPSSYNEQFFGPGTRLTVL.

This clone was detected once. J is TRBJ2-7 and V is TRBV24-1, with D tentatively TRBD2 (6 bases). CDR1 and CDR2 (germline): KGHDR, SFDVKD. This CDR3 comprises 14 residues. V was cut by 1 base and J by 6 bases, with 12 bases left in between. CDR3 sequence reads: CATSDLGQEGEQYF. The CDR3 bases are TGTGCCACCAGTGATTTAGGCCAGGAGGGCGAGCAGTACTTC.